The TCR beta chain described here comes from a study of cytomegalovirus exposure and HLA in healthy donors. Worth noting for this clone: Its antigen is undetermined.

Germline loops: CDR1 SGHTA, CDR2 FQGNSA. V lost 5 bases and J lost 1, with 15 bases in between. The CDR3 is 15 amino acids. Primers included in the PCR were 60 Vbeta and 13 Jbeta primers. Some clones are missing from TCRdb's copy, which holds only in-frame ones; the method was immunoSEQ multiplex PCR. There are roughly 120,000 clones in the sample; less than 80% occur only once, and 2% to 2.5% lies in the top ten. Study-wide points: Researchers counted around 160 TCR beta chains as cytomegalovirus-associated. A cluster of highly shared sequence variants was likely a sequencing artifact. It was reported that the classifier diagnosed cytomegalovirus status with high specificity and sensitivity in both the original and validation cohorts. Despite most TCR sequences being rare, some public TCRs occurred in many donors.

This clonotype was obtained from a woman in her thirties in good health and CMV-seronegative. The sample taken for sequencing was PBMCs. The chain employs TRBV7-2 and TRBJ2-7; a weak D match, TRBD2 (5 bases). CDR3 DNA: TGTGCCAGCAGCAAGGACTGGGTTACTTCCTACGAGCAGTACTTC. Its translation: CASSKDWVTSYEQYF.